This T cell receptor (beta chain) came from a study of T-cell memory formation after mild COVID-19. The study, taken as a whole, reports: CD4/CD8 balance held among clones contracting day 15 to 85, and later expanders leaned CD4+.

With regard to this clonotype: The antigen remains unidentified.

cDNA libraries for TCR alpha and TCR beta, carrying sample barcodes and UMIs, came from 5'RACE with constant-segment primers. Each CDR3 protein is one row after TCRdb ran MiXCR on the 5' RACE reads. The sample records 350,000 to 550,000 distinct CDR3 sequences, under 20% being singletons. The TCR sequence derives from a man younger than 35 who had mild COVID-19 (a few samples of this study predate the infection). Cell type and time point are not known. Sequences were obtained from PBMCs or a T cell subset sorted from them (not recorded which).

Here the CDR3 reads CASGAGTANLRNQPQHF. CDR3 coding DNA: TGTGCCAGTGGCGCCGGGACAGCTAACTTGCGAAATCAGCCCCAGCATTTT. The chain combines TRBV19 with TRBJ1-5; 7 nucleotides match TRBD1. CDR1 is LNHDA and CDR2 is SQIVND in the germline V gene (reference sequence). V gave up 8 bases and J gave up 4 bases; unmatched junction bases: 17. CDR3 length: 17 residues.